One and the same sample provided the 20 T cell receptor beta chains below, sequenced in a study of blood T cell repertoires in COVID-19. Profiling relied on immunoSEQ multiplex PCR, and the TCRdb table lists in-frame clones only, not all of them. Of under 45,000 clones listed, approximately 89% were seen once; the top ten hold 8.5% to 10%. The sample taken for sequencing was peripheral blood. The receptor source for this set is a human donor in a cohort sampled during active COVID-19.

This clone was observed a few times. J is TRBJ2-7 and V is TRBV4-2; 10 bases line up with TRBD2. The CDR3 totals 15 residues. V lost 6 bases to trimming and J lost 6 bases; unmatched junction nucleotides: 11. CDR1 and CDR2 (germline): LGHNA, YNFKEQ. The CDR3 bases are TGTGCCAGCAGTGGCGAAGCGGGGGGGCCAGGCGAGCAGTACTTC. It encodes CASSGEAGGPGEQYF.

The chain employs TRBV5-1 and TRBJ2-2, with TRBD2 identical over 7 bases. Germline loops: CDR1 SGHRS, CDR2 YFSETQ. V was pared by 1 base and J by 7 bases, with 10 bases of the junction left unmatched. The CDR3 sequence is 16 residues long. The CDR3: CASSLSGGRTDGELFF. The CDR3 DNA reads TGCGCCAGCAGCTTGTCCGGCGGGAGAACAGACGGGGAGCTGTTTTTT.

V and J are TRBV12-3 or TRBV12-4 and TRBJ1-3; D gene uncertain. The CDR3 contains 11 residues. V lost 3 bases and J 7 bases, leaving 4 bases between the germline ends. The CDR3 sequence is CASSFSNTIYF. The CDR3 DNA is TGTGCCAGCAGTTTTTCGAACACCATATATTTT.

This clone is deemed medium-sized. The genes are TRBV5-1 and TRBJ1-2; D perhaps matches TRBD1 (5 bases). V shed 0 bases and J shed 5 bases, with 11 bases lying between them. Germline V gene lookup returns CDR1 SGHRS and CDR2 YFSETQ. The CDR3 length is 14 residues. In DNA form, the CDR3 reads TGCGCCAGCAGCTTGGCCCAGGGTGGGTATGGCTACACCTTC. Encoded protein: CASSLAQGGYGYTF.

The chain employs TRBV5-1 and TRBJ1-1; D remains ambiguous. V lost 1 base and J 2 bases, leaving 12 bases between the germline ends. Germline assignment: CDR1 SGHRS and CDR2 YFSETQ. CDR3 length equals 15 residues. Here the CDR3 reads CASSLLFSTNTEAFF. CDR3 bases: TGCGCCAGCAGCTTGCTGTTCAGTACCAACACTGAAGCTTTCTTT.

This clone was detected only a few times. The CDR3 here is CASQGSQRINQPQHF. The CDR3 bases are TGTGCCAGTCAGGGGTCCCAACGGATAAATCAGCCCCAGCATTTT. V and J are TRBV19 and TRBJ1-5, with D possibly TRBD1 on 6 matching bases. Between the trimmed V and J ends, which lost 8 bases and 4 bases, there was a span of 18 bases. This CDR3 contains 15 residues. Germline assignment: CDR1 LNHDA and CDR2 SQIVND (reference sequence).

V is TRBV5-6 and J is TRBJ2-7; the match to TRBD2 covers 8 bases. The CDR3 covers 17 residues. Trimming removed 2 bases from V and 6 bases from J; junction bases left unmatched: 16. Germline V gene lookup returns CDR1 SGHDT and CDR2 YYEEEE. The CDR3 protein is CASSFGPGGLSRFEQYF. CDR3 nucleotide sequence: TGTGCCAGCAGCTTTGGCCCGGGGGGGTTGAGCCGTTTCGAGCAGTACTTC.

V usage is TRBV7-2 and J usage is TRBJ1-6; the D is unclear. This CDR3 is built from 14 residues. CDR1 and CDR2 (germline): SGHTA, FQGNSA. The germline V and J ends were trimmed by 5 bases and 8 bases, with 13 bases remaining between them. The DNA for the CDR3 is TGTGCCAGCAGCACTAAAGGCGCCTATTCACCCCTCCACTTT. Its protein product is CASSTKGAYSPLHF.

The chain is built from TRBV18 and TRBJ1-4, with 9 nucleotides matching TRBD1. With 3 bases clipped from V and 5 bases from J, the junction kept 4 bases outside the gene matches. This CDR3 has 15 amino acids. Germline CDR1 and CDR2: KGHSH and LQKENI. CDR3 nucleotides: TGTGCCAGCTCACCCTCCGGGACAGGGAATGAAAAACTGTTTTTT. Protein: CASSPSGTGNEKLFF.

The chain uses TRBV28 and TRBJ2-4; maybe TRBD2 (6 bases). CDR1 and CDR2 from the germline V gene are MDHEN and SYDVKM. The V end was cut by 2 bases, the J end by 2 bases, with 10 bases between. This CDR3 has 15 amino acids. This CDR3 reads CASSLRGRSKNIQYF. CDR3 sequence (DNA): TGTGCCAGCAGTTTACGGGGGAGGTCCAAAAACATTCAGTACTTC.

This clone was found a few times. The chain combines TRBV5-1 with TRBJ2-1, with D uncertain. V lost 0 bases, J lost 0 bases, and 10 bases lay in between. The germline V gene encodes CDR1 SGHRS and CDR2 YFSETQ. The CDR3 runs to 16 residues. The CDR3 DNA reads as TGCGCCAGCAGCTTGGGCCAACAGAGCTCCTACAATGAGCAGTTCTTC. This sequence encodes CASSLGQQSSYNEQFF. Complete variable domain (other parts from reference TRBV5-1 and TRBJ2-1): KAGVTQTPRYLIKTRGQQVTLSCSPISGHRSVSWYQQTPGQGLQFLFEYFSETQRNKGNFPGRFSGRQFSNSRSEMNVSTLELGDSALYLCASSLGQQSSYNEQFFGPGTRLTVL.

The genes are TRBV5-1 and TRBJ2-3; maybe TRBD1 (5 bases). Between the trimmed V and J ends, which lost 0 bases and 2 bases, there was a span of 13 bases. The CDR3 extends over 16 amino acids. Germline-derived CDR1 and CDR2 are SGHRS and YFSETQ. CDR3 in amino acids: CASSLAYTGTTDTQYF. The CDR3 DNA sequence: TGCGCCAGCAGCTTGGCTTACACAGGTACCACAGATACGCAGTATTTT.

The count of this clone is one. The chain carries TRBV6-5 and TRBJ2-3; TRBD2 matches at 9 bases. CDR1 is MNHEY and CDR2 is SVGAGI in the germline V gene. The CDR3 is 12 amino acids. With 6 bases clipped from V and 8 bases from J, the junction kept 3 bases outside the gene matches. The CDR3: CASRATSGTQYF. In DNA form, the CDR3 reads TGTGCCAGCAGGGCGACTAGCGGTACGCAGTATTTT.

The chain couples TRBV19 to TRBJ1-5, with a weak D call TRBD1 (5 bases). The V and J ends lost 5 bases and 5 bases respectively, with 10 bases between them. The CDR3 sequence is 13 residues long. Germline CDR1 and CDR2: LNHDA and SQIVND (reference sequence). The chain's CDR3 is CASSSGGYQPQHF. The CDR3 nucleotides read TGTGCCAGTAGTTCGGGGGGATATCAGCCCCAGCATTTT.

The gene calls are TRBV5-6 and TRBJ2-2; TRBD2 might be the D (7 bases). Germline V gene sequence: CDR1 SGHDT, CDR2 YYEEEE. The CDR3 totals 17 residues. Trimming shortened V by 0 bases and J by 6 bases, and 18 bases separated the two germline ends. The CDR3 loop is CASSLALGGPDAGELFF. The CDR3 coding sequence is TGTGCCAGCAGCTTGGCCTTGGGGGGGCCAGATGCCGGGGAGCTGTTTTTT. The complete variable domain, with remaining parts taken from reference TRBV5-6 and TRBJ2-2, reads DAGVTQSPTHLIKTRGQQVTLRCSPKSGHDTVSWYQQALGQGPQFIFQYYEEEERQRGNFPDRFSGHQFPNYSSELNVNALLLGDSALYLCASSLALGGPDAGELFFGEGSRLTVL.

The chain employs TRBV6-5 and TRBJ1-5, with D possibly matching TRBD1 (5 bases). There are 14 residues in the CDR3. Trimming removed 2 bases from V and 5 bases from J, with 10 bases in between. Germline V gene sequence: CDR1 MNHEY, CDR2 SVGAGI. The CDR3 is CASSYGGRDQPQHF. The DNA of the CDR3 is TGTGCCAGCAGTTACGGGGGGAGGGATCAGCCCCAGCATTTT.

The chain employs TRBV5-6 and TRBJ2-3; 8 bases fit TRBD1. CDR3 size: 15 residues. The germline CDR1 and CDR2 sequences are SGHDT and YYEEEE. Losses at the gene ends were 4 bases for V and 0 bases for J; bases not matched to a gene: 4. The DNA for the CDR3 is TGTGCCAGCAGCCAGACAGGGGTTAGCACAGATACGCAGTATTTT. It encodes CASSQTGVSTDTQYF.

The chain combines TRBV19 with TRBJ2-7, with TRBD1 matching 8 bases. The CDR3 consists of 14 residues. V was clipped by 4 bases and J by 4 bases; unmatched bases: 6. Germline V lookup: CDR1 LNHDA, CDR2 SQIVND (reference sequence). The CDR3 sequence is CASSSAGGGYEQYF. The CDR3 DNA is TGTGCCAGTAGTAGTGCAGGGGGCGGGTACGAGCAGTACTTC. Using reference TRBV19 and TRBJ2-7 for the parts outside the CDR3, the full variable domain is DGGITQSPKYLFRKEGQNVTLSCEQNLNHDAMYWYRQDPGQGLRLIYYSQIVNDFQKGDIAEGYSVSREKKESFPLTVTSAQKNPTAFYLCASSSAGGGYEQYFGPGTRLTVT.

J is TRBJ2-7 and V is TRBV5-4, with 9 bases fitting TRBD1. The CDR3 is 14 residues long. The V segment lost 4 bases and the J segment 6 bases; nucleotides outside the gene matches: 8. CDR1 is SGHNT, CDR2 YYREEE, per germline (reference sequence). Here the CDR3 DNA reads TGTGCCAGCAGCAAGGGACAGGGCGCGGCCGAGCAGTACTTC. It encodes CASSKGQGAAEQYF.

V and J are TRBV5-1 and TRBJ2-7; 7 positions match TRBD2. The CDR3 extends over 15 amino acids. J was trimmed by 3 bases and V by 0 bases; bases with no gene match: 6. From germline, CDR1 is SGHRS and CDR2 YFSETQ. The CDR3: CASSLGSGARYEQYF. CDR3 nucleotides: TGCGCCAGCAGCTTGGGGAGCGGGGCCCGCTACGAGCAGTACTTC. The whole variable domain, remainder taken from reference TRBV5-1 and TRBJ2-7, is KAGVTQTPRYLIKTRGQQVTLSCSPISGHRSVSWYQQTPGQGLQFLFEYFSETQRNKGNFPGRFSGRQFSNSRSEMNVSTLELGDSALYLCASSLGSGARYEQYFGPGTRLTVT.